The 21 T cell receptor beta chains listed next were all sequenced from one sample in a study of CD8 T cells in ankylosing spondylitis. TCRdb re-called the 5' RACE reads with MiXCR, one entry per CDR3 protein. The data show roughly 130,000 distinct CDR3 sequences, with approximately 13% seen just once and almost 3% held by the top ten. Material for sequencing was blood, either unsorted or a sorted T cell fraction (not recorded which). Receptors were obtained from a female donor with ankylosing spondylitis or in good health (not recorded which).

This clonotype came up a few times. In nucleotides, the CDR3 is TGCGCCAGCAGCTTGTTGGGGTATGGCACAGATACGCAGTATTTT. Protein product: CASSLLGYGTDTQYF. This chain joins TRBV5-1 and TRBJ2-3; D unresolved. With 1 base removed from V and 1 base from J, the gap between germline ends came to 10 bases. CDR1 and CDR2 (germline): SGHRS, YFSETQ. The CDR3 extends over 15 amino acids.

The CDR3 sequence is CASSLGRSSSGANVLTF. In DNA, the CDR3 is TGCGCCAGCAGCTTGGGACGGTCAAGCTCTGGGGCCAACGTCCTGACTTTC. V and J are TRBV5-1 and TRBJ2-6; D gene ambiguous. CDR3 length equals 17 residues. The germline V gene has CDR1 SGHRS and CDR2 YFSETQ. V was trimmed by 0 bases and J by 0 bases, leaving 10 bases between them.

The table lists this clonotype with many counts. The chain uses TRBV20-1 and TRBJ2-3; 8 positions match TRBD2. Per the germline V gene, CDR1 is DFQATT and CDR2 is SNEGSKA (reference sequence). The CDR3 loop spans 15 amino acids. J gave up 3 bases and V 3 bases, and 8 bases lay outside the gene matches. The CDR3 reads CSASRPGLGTDTQYF. CDR3 nucleotides: TGCAGTGCTAGTAGACCGGGACTAGGGACAGATACGCAGTATTTT.

There are many counts of this clonotype. The chain has TRBV25-1 and TRBJ2-7, with a tentative D call TRBD1 (6 bases). Trimming shortened V by 7 bases and J by 9 bases, and 25 bases separated the two germline ends. Germline V gives CDR1 MGHDK, CDR2 SYGVNS. The CDR3 consists of 15 residues. Written as DNA, the CDR3 is TGTGCCAGCATCGGTGCAGGGGCAGGTTGGAATGTGCAGTACTTC. Residues: CASIGAGAGWNVQYF.

Worth noting for this clonotype: A single base separates this from a much larger clone, so it may be a read error. The genes are TRBV20-1 and TRBJ2-3; 8 nucleotides line up with TRBD1. CDR1 is DFQATT and CDR2 is SNEGSKA in the germline V gene (reference sequence). V lost 1 base, J lost 4 bases, and 4 bases stayed unmatched. This CDR3 is 14 amino acids long. The CDR3 bases are TGCAGTGCTAGAGCCGGGACAGGAGCAGATACGCAGTATTTT. This sequence encodes CSARAGTGADTQYF.

This clonotype has at least ten counts. The chain couples TRBV5-1 to TRBJ1-5, with D tentatively TRBD1 (5 bases). Trimming stripped 2 bases from V and 7 bases from J, with 10 bases between. The CDR3 is made up of 13 amino acids. Looked up from germline, CDR1 is SGHRS and CDR2 is YFSETQ. DNA of the CDR3: TGCGCCAGCAGCTTCAGTGGGGACCAGCCCCAGCATTTT. Translating it yields CASSFSGDQPQHF.

This clonotype was counted only a few times. V usage is TRBV10-2 and J usage is TRBJ1-1; TRBD1 aligns across 8 bases. The CDR3 runs to 12 residues. Germline lookup yields CDR1 WSHSY and CDR2 SAAADI. The ends lost 7 bases at V and 4 bases at J; junction bases unmatched: 2. For the CDR3, the DNA is TGCGCCAGCAAGGACAGGGTCACTGAAGCTTTCTTT. Its protein is CASKDRVTEAFF.

This chain joins TRBV6-2 or TRBV6-3 and TRBJ2-2; 8 bases align to TRBD2. CDR1 MNHEY and CDR2 SVGEGT come from the germline V gene. After removal of 6 bases from V and 3 bases from J, the junction contained 9 bases not matched to a gene. This CDR3 has 16 amino acids. The CDR3 coding sequence is TGTGCCAGCAGACGTCCTAGCGGGTTAGACACCGGGGAGCTGTTTTTT. It encodes CASRRPSGLDTGELFF.

There are a few counts of this clonotype. In nucleotides, the CDR3 is TGTGCCAGTAGACCCACTGGGGACTATGGCTACACCTTC. Residues: CASRPTGDYGYTF. The chain uses TRBV19 and TRBJ1-2; D gene unclear. The CDR3 length is 13 residues. Germline V gene lookup returns CDR1 LNHDA and CDR2 SQIVND (reference sequence). Trimming shortened V by 6 bases and J by 3 bases, and 11 bases separated the two germline ends.

In regard to this clonotype: This may arise from a read error, as a much more abundant clone is one base away. The V and J genes are TRBV10-3 and TRBJ1-1; D not certain. From germline, CDR1 is ENHRY and CDR2 SYGVKD. Trimming took 10 bases from V and 2 from J, leaving 8 bases between them. There are 11 residues in the CDR3. CDR3 loop: CATVRNTEAFF. In DNA, the CDR3 is TGTGCCACCGTCAGAAACACTGAAGCTTTCTTT.

This clonotype appeared a few times. The rearrangement uses TRBV29-1 and TRBJ2-3, with 8 nucleotides matching TRBD2. CDR1 is SQVTM, CDR2 ANQGSEA, per germline. This CDR3 has 13 amino acids. The junction had 3 bases not matched to a gene; V was cut back by 4 bases and J by 3 bases. The CDR3 is CSVVTSGTDTQYF. For the CDR3, the DNA is TGCAGCGTTGTCACTAGCGGTACAGATACGCAGTATTTT.

Ten or more counts support this clonotype. The rearrangement links TRBV25-1 to TRBJ2-7; the D gene could be TRBD1 or TRBD2 (5 bases each). Germline V gene data show CDR1 as MGHDK and CDR2 as SYGVNS. V was trimmed by 7 bases and J by 8 bases, leaving 15 bases between them. The length of the CDR3 is 12 residues. For the CDR3, the DNA is TGTGCCAGCAACCGGGACCAAGGCCAGCAGTACTTC. It encodes CASNRDQGQQYF.

This clonotype was counted at least ten times. The V and J genes are TRBV29-1 and TRBJ2-2, with 8 positions matching TRBD1. Germline V gives CDR1 SQVTM, CDR2 ANQGSEA. The CDR3 extends over 14 amino acids. Germline trimming cut 3 bases from V and 2 bases from J; bases unmatched to any gene: 2. The DNA of the CDR3 is TGCAGCGTTGACAGGGGGCGAAACACCGGGGAGCTGTTTTTT. Encoded protein: CSVDRGRNTGELFF.

This rearrangement joins TRBV18 to TRBJ2-1; TRBD1 matches 9 bases. The CDR3 has 15 amino acids. Germline V CDR1 and CDR2: KGHSH, LQKENI. After removal of 6 bases from V and 1 base from J, the junction contained 4 bases not matched to a gene. The CDR3 reads CASSDRGGSYNEQFF. The CDR3 nucleotides read TGTGCCAGCTCTGACAGGGGGGGTTCCTACAATGAGCAGTTCTTC.

This clonotype was observed at least ten times. CDR3 residues: CASSLFYSTTNEKLFF. The CDR3 region has the DNA TGCGCCAGCAGCTTGTTTTACTCAACAACTAATGAAAAACTGTTTTTT. The rearrangement links TRBV5-1 to TRBJ1-4, with no clear D. CDR3 size: 16 residues. Trimming shortened V by 1 base and J by 0 bases, and 10 bases separated the two germline ends. Germline V gene lookup returns CDR1 SGHRS and CDR2 YFSETQ.

This clonotype was counted many times. V is TRBV5-1 and J is TRBJ2-3, with TRBD2 identical over 12 bases. The CDR3 consists of 16 residues. The junction had 5 bases not matched to a gene; V was cut back by 4 bases and J by 2 bases. Germline-derived CDR1 and CDR2 are SGHRS and YFSETQ. CDR3 in DNA: TGCGCCAGCAGCAAGACTAGCGGGAGCCCCACAGATACGCAGTATTTT. Amino acid sequence: CASSKTSGSPTDTQYF.

This clonotype was observed at least ten times. The CDR3 bases are TGCAGTGCTAGAGGGAGACAGGTGGGGACTAGCGGGTCCACAGATACGCAGTATTTT. As protein: CSARGRQVGTSGSTDTQYF. The chain carries TRBV20-1 and TRBJ2-3, with 12 bases aligning to TRBD2. Germline V gene data show CDR1 as DFQATT and CDR2 as SNEGSKA (reference sequence). V trimming: 1 base; J trimming: 2 bases; junction bases outside the gene matches: 13. There are 19 residues in the CDR3.

This clonotype showed up many times. The genes are TRBV12-3 or TRBV12-4 and TRBJ2-7; possibly TRBD2 for D (6 bases). The ends were cut back, 3 bases at V and 0 bases at J, with 6 bases in the middle. The CDR3 consists of 13 residues. CDR3 residues: CASSFGGSYEQYF. The CDR3 nucleotides read TGTGCCAGCAGTTTCGGGGGCTCCTACGAGCAGTACTTC.

The chain uses TRBV20-1 and TRBJ2-1; D may be TRBD2 (6 bases). In germline, CDR1 is DFQATT, CDR2 SNEGSKA (reference sequence). The CDR3 consists of 15 residues. V was cut by 1 base and J by 3 bases, with 13 bases left in between. CDR3 loop: CSARGLAEGYNEQFF. The CDR3 nucleotides are TGCAGTGCTAGAGGCTTGGCGGAGGGCTACAATGAGCAGTTCTTC.

CDR3 coding DNA: TGTGCCAGCAGTCCCCCGGGACTAGCGGGACCAGATACGCAGTATTTT. This sequence encodes CASSPPGLAGPDTQYF. The rearrangement links TRBV12-3 or TRBV12-4 to TRBJ2-3, with 13 nucleotides matching TRBD2. Trimming took 5 bases from V and 4 from J; bases not matched to a gene: 6. The CDR3 length is 16 residues.

A note on this clonotype: The conserved phenylalanine or tryptophan is not found at the CDR3 terminus, so this likely reflects a read error. The V gene is TRBV29-1, the J gene TRBJ2-5; no reliable D call. V was cut by 4 bases and J by 5 bases, with 2 bases left in between. The CDR3 is 9 residues long. The V gene's germline CDR1 is SQVTM and CDR2 ANQGSEA. CDR3 loop: CSVGETQYL. CDR3 nucleotide sequence: TGCAGCGTTGGTGAGACCCAGTACTTG.